A selection of T cell receptor beta chains follows, all from one sample in a study of blood T cell repertoires in COVID-19. Profiling relied on immunoSEQ multiplex PCR, and the TCRdb table lists in-frame clones only, not all of them. This table holds about 240,000 clones, 85% to 90% found once. Input material: peripheral blood. The receptors come from a woman in her seventies with active or convalescent COVID-19. CDR3s include the opening cysteine and the closing phenylalanine or tryptophan.

TRBJ1-2	TRBV7-9	CASSPPSGANEGYTF
TRBJ1-2	TRBV13	CASSLLQGVSGYTF
TRBJ2-2	TRBV6-2/TRBV6-3	CASSFSGNTGELFF
TRBJ1-2	TRBV7-8	CASSLQQSYGYTF
TRBJ2-3	TRBV10-3	CAISESPGTSGPRTDTQYF
TRBJ2-7	TRBV25-1	CASSPQTGPTYEQYF
TRBJ1-2	TRBV18	CASSPRSSTGDYGYTF
TRBJ2-3	TRBV7-9	CASSPAGGSSDTQYF
TRBJ2-1	TRBV7-9	CASSLGSSGGHSYNEQFF
TRBJ1-2	TRBV10-1	CASSEDLLRGYTF
TRBJ2-5	TRBV7-6	CASSGVGGVWETQYF
TRBJ1-5	TRBV19	CASSINSIRDQPQHF
TRBJ2-7	TRBV7-9	CASSAVDSGSLITYEQYF
TRBJ1-1	TRBV19	CASSVLAQGNTEAFF
TRBJ2-3	TRBV29-1	CSSGRWNGDTQYF
TRBJ1-4	TRBV6-5	CASKNHRDEKLFF
TRBJ1-1	TRBV19	CASSIGQNYEAFF
TRBJ1-2	TRBV27	CASSSTTSTNYGYTF